The 7 T cell receptor beta chains below all came from one sample that was sequenced in a study of type 1 regulatory T cells. TCRdb recomputed calls from the reads with MiXCR, one row per CDR3 protein. Of some 89,000 distinct CDR3 sequences listed, roughly 30% were seen once; the top ten hold 2% to 2.5%. The sequenced sample was CD4+ T cells, either the whole sample or a sorted fraction (not recorded which). These receptors were collected from a human donor in good health.

The chain uses TRBV5-1 and TRBJ2-7; D is unresolved. CDR1 and CDR2 from the germline V gene are SGHRS and YFSETQ. This CDR3 comprises 14 residues. The V end was cut by 2 bases, the J end by 3 bases, with 12 bases between. CDR3 DNA sequence: TGCGCCAGCAGCTTAGGCGGAGACCTCTACGAGCAGTACTTC. Translating it yields CASSLGGDLYEQYF.

Here the CDR3 reads CSAQTVNYGYTF. Here the CDR3 DNA reads TGCAGTGCTCAGACAGTGAACTATGGCTACACCTTC. The V call is TRBV20-1, the J call TRBJ1-2, with D tentatively TRBD1 (5 bases). With 5 bases removed from V and 2 bases from J, the gap between germline ends came to 9 bases. Germline values: CDR1 DFQATT, CDR2 SNEGSKA (reference sequence). The CDR3 is 12 amino acids.

The rearrangement joins TRBV4-3 to TRBJ2-1; 9 bases match TRBD2. The CDR3 loop spans 15 amino acids. The trim removed 3 bases at V and 10 bases at J, leaving 10 bases unmatched. In germline, CDR1 is LGHNA, CDR2 YSLEER. The CDR3 region has the DNA TGCGCCAGCAGCCAGGCGGGGGGGGCTATGAACGAGCAGTTCTTC. Translated: CASSQAGGAMNEQFF.

The chain carries TRBV4-1 and TRBJ2-7; no definite D call. The V and J ends lost 0 bases and 5 bases respectively, with 14 bases between them. Germline assignment: CDR1 MGHRA and CDR2 YSYEKL. The CDR3 is made up of 15 amino acids. The CDR3, as DNA: TGCGCCAGCAGCCAAGACCTACGAGGTGCTGACGAGCAGTACTTC. Encoded protein: CASSQDLRGADEQYF.

The V call is TRBV5-1, the J call TRBJ2-7, with D possibly TRBD2 on 6 matching bases. The CDR3 covers 16 residues. The germline V and J ends were trimmed by 4 bases and 0 bases, with 17 bases remaining between them. Germline V gives CDR1 SGHRS, CDR2 YFSETQ. The CDR3 DNA sequence: TGCGCCAGCAGCCCGGGAGATGAGGGGAGCTCCTACGAGCAGTACTTC. It encodes CASSPGDEGSSYEQYF.

This clonotype was recorded a few times. The V call is TRBV20-1, the J call TRBJ2-1, with D possibly being TRBD2 (6 bases). Trimming pared 5 bases from V and 4 bases from J, leaving 15 bases between. The CDR3 covers 14 residues. In germline, CDR1 is DFQATT, CDR2 SNEGSKA (reference sequence). The CDR3 reads CSALSGREYNEQFF. The CDR3 region has the DNA TGCAGTGCTCTTAGCGGAAGGGAGTACAATGAGCAGTTCTTC.

The genes are TRBV29-1 and TRBJ2-7; D gene uncertain. Germline CDR1 is SQVTM and CDR2 is ANQGSEA. The CDR3 is 8 amino acids. V lost 6 bases, J lost 5 bases, and 2 bases lay in between. CDR3 sequence (DNA): TGCAGCGTGAACGAGCAGTACTTC. As protein: CSVNEQYF.